The rows below give T cell receptor beta chains drawn from one sample of a study of cytomegalovirus exposure and HLA in healthy donors. The table came from immunoSEQ multiplex PCR; TCRdb's copy has only in-frame clones and leaves some out. The table has about 120,000 clones, over 65% seen once. The sequencing sample was made of PBMCs. The source of these receptors is a woman in her thirties in good health and CMV-seronegative. Both conserved end residues are part of each CDR3. Fields, in order: V gene, D gene, J gene, clone size, CDR3 DNA, CDR3 protein. D genes are given only for firm matches. The size of a clone is reported for some rows only, either as once, few or many, or as a class for expanded clones.

>TRBV6-1|TRBD1|TRBJ2-2|NA
TGTGCCAGTAGACAGGGATTCACCGGGGAGCTGTTTTTT
CASRQGFTGELFF
>TRBV7-2|TRBD2|TRBJ2-3|NA
TGTGCCAGCACCCGTTTAGCGGGGGGGCCCACAGATACGCAGTATTTT
CASTRLAGGPTDTQYF
>TRBV19|TRBD1|TRBJ1-1|NA
TGTGCCAGTACCGGCCTGTGGGCAGGGGGATTTGAAGCTTTCTTT
CASTGLWAGGFEAFF
>TRBV28|TRBD1|TRBJ1-2|NA
TGTGCCAGCAGTTTACCCGACAGGGGCTATGGCTACACCTTC
CASSLPDRGYGYTF
>TRBV27|NA|TRBJ1-6|once
TGTGCCAGCAGTTTATCCGGAGGGGCCAGGCCCCACTTT
CASSLSGGARPHF
>TRBV4-3|TRBD1|TRBJ2-5|NA
TGCGCCAGCAGCCAAGATGTGAGGGGGCGAGAGACCCAGTACTTC
CASSQDVRGRETQYF
>TRBV7-2|TRBD1|TRBJ1-5|few
TGTGCCAGCAGCACACGGACAGGGGAGCGTCAGCCCCAGCATTTT
CASSTRTGERQPQHF
>TRBV5-1|TRBD2|TRBJ2-5|NA
TGCGCCAGCAGCTTAAGCGGGGGCGTAGAGACCCAGTACTTC
CASSLSGGVETQYF
>TRBV9|NA|TRBJ1-6|NA
TGTGCCAGCAGCGCCTCGGGTTATAATTCACCCCTCCACTTT
CASSASGYNSPLHF
>TRBV5-4|TRBD1|TRBJ2-1|NA
TGTGCCAGCACTGACCCAGGGGGCGCAAGCTCCTACAATGAGCAGTTCTTC
CASTDPGGASSYNEQFF
>TRBV6-5|NA|TRBJ1-1|NA
TGTGCCAGCAGTTACTCGACGAACGGAGGCACTGAAGCTTTCTTT
CASSYSTNGGTEAFF
>TRBV19|NA|TRBJ1-5|NA
TGTGCCAGTAGTATCACAGGGAGAAGCAATCAGCCCCAGCATTTT
CASSITGRSNQPQHF
>TRBV21-1|NA|TRBJ2-5|once
TGTGCCAGCACTTCGACAGGGGAAAGGTCCCAAGAGACCCAGTACTTC
CASTSTGERSQETQYF
>TRBV27|NA|TRBJ1-3|NA
TGTGCCAGCAGTCCTCTCGGGGGGGGTGGAAACACCATATATTTT
CASSPLGGGGNTIYF
>TRBV11-2|TRBD1|TRBJ2-2|once
TGTGCCATTACGGGACAGGGGACGAACACCGGGGAGCTGTTTTTT
CAITGQGTNTGELFF
>TRBV7-7|TRBD2|TRBJ2-2|NA
TGTGCCAGCAGCTTAGGGACTAGGGCCGGCACCGGGGAGCTGTTTTTT
CASSLGTRAGTGELFF
>TRBV13|NA|TRBJ2-7|NA
TGTGCCAGCAGCTTACAACGGTCCTACGAGCAGTACTTC
CASSLQRSYEQYF
>TRBV30|NA|TRBJ1-4|NA
TGTGCCTGGAGCAACGAACGGTCCAATAATGAAAAACTGTTTTTT
CAWSNERSNNEKLFF
>TRBV12-5|NA|TRBJ1-2|once
TGTGCTAGTGGTTTGGTAGCGGGGGCCCACATGGCTGGCTACACCTTC
CASGLVAGAHMAGYTF
>TRBV11-2|TRBD1|TRBJ2-1|NA
TGTGCCAGCAGCCACCGGGACAGGGGGATCCTAGATGAGCAGTTCTTC
CASSHRDRGILDEQFF
>TRBV11-2|TRBD2|TRBJ2-5|NA
TGTGCCAGCAGCCCAGCGGGGGGTCGGAAGACCCAGTACTTC
CASSPAGGRKTQYF
>TRBV2|NA|TRBJ2-1|NA
TGTGCCAGCAGTGAATCAAGACTAAGATCCTACAATGAGCAGTTCTTC
CASSESRLRSYNEQFF
>TRBV2|NA|TRBJ1-5|NA
TGTGCCAGCAGGGAGCAGCCAAATCAGCCCCAGCATTTT
CASREQPNQPQHF
>TRBV27|NA|TRBJ1-5|NA
TGTGCCAGCAGGGCGCAAGGGGTCGGGAATCAGCCCCAGCATTTT
CASRAQGVGNQPQHF
>TRBV20-1|NA|TRBJ2-7|NA
TGCAGTGCTAGCACAGGCTACGAGCAGTACTTC
CSASTGYEQYF
>TRBV2|TRBD1|TRBJ2-7|NA
TGTGCCAGCAGTGAAGCGCTTAAGGGGGCGATAAGCTACGAGCAGTACTTC
CASSEALKGAISYEQYF
>TRBV5-1|TRBD1|TRBJ2-3|once
TGCGCCAGCAGCCTGGGACAGAGCACAGATACGCAGTATTTT
CASSLGQSTDTQYF
>TRBV27|NA|TRBJ2-7|NA
TGTGCCAGCAGTCCCACCACCGGGACATCCCGTTCCGAGCAGTACTTC
CASSPTTGTSRSEQYF
>TRBV18|TRBD2|TRBJ2-7|NA
TGTGCCAGCTCACCACTAGCGGGGGGCCTGGCGGGCTACGAGCAGTACTTC
CASSPLAGGLAGYEQYF
>TRBV25-1|TRBD2|TRBJ2-5|few
TGTGCCAGCAGGTCACTAGCGGGGGCTCAAGAGACCCAGTACTTC
CASRSLAGAQETQYF
>TRBV25-1|NA|TRBJ1-4|NA
TGTGCCAGCAGTGAACGGGTGGGAGCTAATGAAAAACTGTTTTTT
CASSERVGANEKLFF
>TRBV5-1|TRBD1|TRBJ2-7|NA
TGCGCCAGCAGCTGGACAGGGGGCGGTTCCTACGAGCAGTACTTC
CASSWTGGGSYEQYF
>TRBV30|TRBD1|TRBJ1-4|NA
TGTGCCTGGAGCCGCAGGGGGCGCGAAGAAAAACTGTTTTTT
CAWSRRGREEKLFF
>TRBV10-3|TRBD1|TRBJ1-1|NA
TGTGCCATCAGCAGGGGGCAGGCCACTGAAGCTTTCTTT
CAISRGQATEAFF
>TRBV27|NA|TRBJ1-2|NA
TGTGCCAGCAAACAGGGTAGGGATGGCTACACCTTC
CASKQGRDGYTF
>TRBV14|TRBD1|TRBJ1-1|once
TGTGCCAGCAGCCTCCGGACAGGGAAGGGGAACACTGAAGCTTTCTTT
CASSLRTGKGNTEAFF
>TRBV7-9|NA|TRBJ2-7|NA
TGTGCCAGCAGCAAATGGCCAAAGGGGACATACTACGAGCAGTACTTC
CASSKWPKGTYYEQYF
>TRBV30|NA|TRBJ1-2|NA
TGTGCCTGGATACCCGCAGGCCCCTATGGCTACACCTTC
CAWIPAGPYGYTF
>TRBV29-1|NA|TRBJ1-2|NA
TGCAGCGTTGAAGAACGGGGAGAGGAGGGCTACACCTTC
CSVEERGEEGYTF
>TRBV5-1|TRBD2|TRBJ2-1|NA
TGCGCCAGCAGCCCACCGGGGGGAAACAATGAGCAGTTCTTC
CASSPPGGNNEQFF
>TRBV12-5|NA|TRBJ1-6|NA
TGTGCTAGTGGTTTGTCCCTCGGTAATAATTCACCCCTCCACTTT
CASGLSLGNNSPLHF
>TRBV10-3|TRBD1|TRBJ2-2|NA
TGTGCCATCAGAGTGGACAGGGAGGTCGGCACCGGGGAGCTGTTTTTT
CAIRVDREVGTGELFF
>TRBV11-2|TRBD2|TRBJ2-5|NA
TGTGCCAGCAGCTTACCAGCGGGGGGAGGAGAGACCCAGTACTTC
CASSLPAGGGETQYF
>TRBV12-5|TRBD1|TRBJ2-5|NA
TGTGCTAGTGGTTTGGAAGGGCGGACAGGGCAAGAGACCCAGTACTTC
CASGLEGRTGQETQYF
>TRBV27|NA|TRBJ2-5|NA
TGTGCCAGCAGTGACCTGGCGGGGTCGGGGGAGACCCAGTACTTC
CASSDLAGSGETQYF
>TRBV29-1|NA|TRBJ2-1|NA
TGCAGCGTTGGTATTCGGAGCTCCTACAATGAGCAGTTCTTC
CSVGIRSSYNEQFF
>TRBV4-2|TRBD1|TRBJ2-3|NA
TGTGCCAGCAGCTTCCGGACAGGGACGGGCACAGATACGCAGTATTTT
CASSFRTGTGTDTQYF
>TRBV6-5|TRBD2|TRBJ2-2|NA
TGTGCCAGCAGTTGGGAGGGCGCGAGCACCGGGGAGCTGTTTTTT
CASSWEGASTGELFF
>TRBV11-3|TRBD2|TRBJ2-1|NA
TGTGCCAGCAGCCCAAACGTGCGGGGGGATTACAATGAGCAGTTCTTC
CASSPNVRGDYNEQFF
>TRBV7-2|TRBD1|TRBJ1-4|once
TGTGCCAGCAGCTCCGGACAGGGAAGGTCAAATGAAAAACTGTTTTTT
CASSSGQGRSNEKLFF
>TRBV19|TRBD1|TRBJ1-5|few
TGTGCCAGTAGCCCCCAGGGGGCGCAGCCCCAGCATTTT
CASSPQGAQPQHF
>TRBV2|TRBD1|TRBJ1-5|NA
TGTGCCAGCAGTGAGGACAGGCTCAATCAGCCCCAGCATTTT
CASSEDRLNQPQHF
>TRBV6-5|TRBD1|TRBJ1-4|once
TGTGCCAGCAGACCGACAGGGGGCAATGAAAAACTGTTTTTT
CASRPTGGNEKLFF
>TRBV2|NA|TRBJ2-5|NA
TGTGCCAGCAGTCGAGACAGAGCGGAGACCCAGTACTTC
CASSRDRAETQYF
>TRBV5-1|TRBD1|TRBJ2-2|many
TGCGCCAGCAGCTTGGCCGACAGGGTTAACACCGGGGAGCTGTTTTTT
CASSLADRVNTGELFF
>TRBV7-3|NA|TRBJ1-2|NA
TGTGCCAGCAGCTTAACCGGGGGGAACTATGGCTACACCTTC
CASSLTGGNYGYTF
>TRBV4-1|NA|TRBJ1-1|NA
TGCGCCAGCAGTAGCTTAGGGAGGGGCACTGAAGCTTTCTTT
CASSSLGRGTEAFF
>TRBV5-4|NA|TRBJ2-7|NA
TGTGCCAGCAGCTCAGACAGGACCTACGAGCAGTACTTC
CASSSDRTYEQYF
>TRBV7-8|TRBD1|TRBJ1-3|NA
TGTGCCAGCAGCGAACAGGGGGCCGGCGGAAACACCATATATTTT
CASSEQGAGGNTIYF